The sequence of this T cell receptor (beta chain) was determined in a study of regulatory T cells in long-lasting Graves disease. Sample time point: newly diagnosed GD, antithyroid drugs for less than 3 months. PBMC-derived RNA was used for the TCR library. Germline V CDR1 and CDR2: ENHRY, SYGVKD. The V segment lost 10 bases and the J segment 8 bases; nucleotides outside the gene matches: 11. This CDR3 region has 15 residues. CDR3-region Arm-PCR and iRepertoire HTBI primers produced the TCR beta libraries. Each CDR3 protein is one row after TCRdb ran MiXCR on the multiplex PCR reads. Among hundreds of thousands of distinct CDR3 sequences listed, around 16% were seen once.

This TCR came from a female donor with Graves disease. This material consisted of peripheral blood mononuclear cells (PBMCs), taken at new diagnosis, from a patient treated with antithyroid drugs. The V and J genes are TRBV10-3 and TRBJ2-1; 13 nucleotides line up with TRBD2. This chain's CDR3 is CASKRRTSGSHEQFF. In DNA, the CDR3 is TGTGCCAGCAAACGGCGGACTAGCGGGAGTCATGAGCAGTTCTTC.